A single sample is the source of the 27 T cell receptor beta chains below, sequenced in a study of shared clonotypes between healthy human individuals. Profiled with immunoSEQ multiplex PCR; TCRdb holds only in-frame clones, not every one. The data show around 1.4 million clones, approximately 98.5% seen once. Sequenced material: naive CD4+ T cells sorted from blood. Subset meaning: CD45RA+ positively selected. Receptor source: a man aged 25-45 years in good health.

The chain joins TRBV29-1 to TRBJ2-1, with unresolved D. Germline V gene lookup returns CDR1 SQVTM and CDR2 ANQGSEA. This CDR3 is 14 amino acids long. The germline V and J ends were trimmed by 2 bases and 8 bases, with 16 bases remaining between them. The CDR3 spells CSVELPEGVYEQFF. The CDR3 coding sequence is TGCAGCGTTGAACTTCCCGAAGGAGTCTATGAGCAGTTCTTC.

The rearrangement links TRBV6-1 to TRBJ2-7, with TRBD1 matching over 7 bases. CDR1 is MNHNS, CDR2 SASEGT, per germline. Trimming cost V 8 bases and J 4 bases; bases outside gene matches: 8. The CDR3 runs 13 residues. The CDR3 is CASVGQTHYEQYF. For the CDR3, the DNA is TGTGCCAGCGTGGGACAGACCCATTACGAGCAGTACTTC.

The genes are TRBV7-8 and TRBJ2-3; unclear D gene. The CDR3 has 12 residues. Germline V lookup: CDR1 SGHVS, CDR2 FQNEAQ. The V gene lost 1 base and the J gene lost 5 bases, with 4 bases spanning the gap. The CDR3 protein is CASSLDLDTQYF. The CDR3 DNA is TGTGCCAGCAGCTTAGATTTAGATACGCAGTATTTT.

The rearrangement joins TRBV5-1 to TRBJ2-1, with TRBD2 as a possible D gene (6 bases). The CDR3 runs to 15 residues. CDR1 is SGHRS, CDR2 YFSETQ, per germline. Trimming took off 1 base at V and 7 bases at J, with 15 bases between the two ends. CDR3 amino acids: CASSLTGVGLNEQFF. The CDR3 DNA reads TGCGCCAGCAGCTTGACGGGAGTCGGGCTGAATGAGCAGTTCTTC.

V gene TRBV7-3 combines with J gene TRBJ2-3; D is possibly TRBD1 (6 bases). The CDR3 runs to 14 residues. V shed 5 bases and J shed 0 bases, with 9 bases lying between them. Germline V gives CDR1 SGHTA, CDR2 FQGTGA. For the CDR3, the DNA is TGTGCCAGCAGCCAGGGACATAGCACAGATACGCAGTATTTT. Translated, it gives CASSQGHSTDTQYF.

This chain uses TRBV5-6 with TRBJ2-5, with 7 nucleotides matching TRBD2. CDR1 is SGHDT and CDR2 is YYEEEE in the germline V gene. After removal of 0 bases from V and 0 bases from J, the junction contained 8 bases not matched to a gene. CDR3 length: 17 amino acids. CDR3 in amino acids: CASSLGILANNQETQYF. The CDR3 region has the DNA TGTGCCAGCAGCTTGGGTATACTAGCGAACAACCAAGAGACCCAGTACTTC.

The chain's CDR3 is CASSRRGLAGFDTSTDTQYF. CDR3 bases: TGCGCCAGCAGCCGCAGGGGACTAGCGGGATTTGATACGAGCACAGATACGCAGTATTTT. This chain joins TRBV4-3 and TRBJ2-3; 13 bases are a match to TRBD2. Germline trimming cut 4 bases from V and 0 bases from J; bases unmatched to any gene: 13. The CDR3 spans 20 residues. The germline CDR1 and CDR2 sequences are LGHNA and YSLEER.

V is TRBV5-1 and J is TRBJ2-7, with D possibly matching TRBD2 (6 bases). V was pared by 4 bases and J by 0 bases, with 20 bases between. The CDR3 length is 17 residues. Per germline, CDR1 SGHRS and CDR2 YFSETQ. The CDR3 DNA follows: TGCGCCAGCAGCCAGTGGGGAGGCCGAGAAAGCTCCTACGAGCAGTACTTC. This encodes CASSQWGGRESSYEQYF.

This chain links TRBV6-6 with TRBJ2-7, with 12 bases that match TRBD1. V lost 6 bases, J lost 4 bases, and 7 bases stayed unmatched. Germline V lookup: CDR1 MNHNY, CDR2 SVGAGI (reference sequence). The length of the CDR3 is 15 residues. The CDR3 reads CASRSRDRGLYEQYF. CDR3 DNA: TGTGCCAGCAGAAGCCGGGACAGGGGGCTATACGAGCAGTACTTC.

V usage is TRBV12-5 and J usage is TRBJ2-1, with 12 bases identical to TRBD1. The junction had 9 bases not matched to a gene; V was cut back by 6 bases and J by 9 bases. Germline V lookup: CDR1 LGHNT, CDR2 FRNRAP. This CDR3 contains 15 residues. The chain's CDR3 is CASGPTGTGGVEQFF. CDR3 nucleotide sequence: TGTGCTAGTGGACCTACCGGGACAGGGGGCGTTGAGCAGTTCTTC.

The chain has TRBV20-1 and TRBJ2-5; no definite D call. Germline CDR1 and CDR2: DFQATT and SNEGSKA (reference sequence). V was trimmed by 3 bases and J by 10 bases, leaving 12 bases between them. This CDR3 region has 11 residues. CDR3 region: CSASGPRDQYF. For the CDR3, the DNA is TGCAGTGCTAGTGGACCCCGCGACCAGTACTTC.

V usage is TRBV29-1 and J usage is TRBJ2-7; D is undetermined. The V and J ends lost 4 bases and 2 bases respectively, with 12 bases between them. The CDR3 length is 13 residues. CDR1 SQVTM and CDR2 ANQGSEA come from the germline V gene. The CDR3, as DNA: TGCAGCGTTGGGCAAGGTCCCGCCTACGAGCAGTACTTC. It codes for CSVGQGPAYEQYF.

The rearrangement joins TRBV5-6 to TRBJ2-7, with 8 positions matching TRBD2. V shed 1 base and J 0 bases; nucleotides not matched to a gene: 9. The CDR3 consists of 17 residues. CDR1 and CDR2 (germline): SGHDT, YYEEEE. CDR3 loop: CASSLLRLARSSYEQYF. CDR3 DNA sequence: TGTGCCAGCAGCTTGCTAAGACTAGCGAGGAGCTCCTACGAGCAGTACTTC. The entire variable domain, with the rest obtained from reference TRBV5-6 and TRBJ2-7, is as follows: DAGVTQSPTHLIKTRGQQVTLRCSPKSGHDTVSWYQQALGQGPQFIFQYYEEEERQRGNFPDRFSGHQFPNYSSELNVNALLLGDSALYLCASSLLRLARSSYEQYFGPGTRLTVT.

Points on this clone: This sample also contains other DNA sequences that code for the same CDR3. The CDR3 nucleotides are TGCGCCAGCAGCTTGGTGGCAGGCACAGATACGCAGTATTTT. It translates to CASSLVAGTDTQYF. The V and J genes are TRBV5-1 and TRBJ2-3; the D is unclear. The CDR3 is made up of 14 amino acids. Germline CDR1 is SGHRS and CDR2 is YFSETQ. V shed 0 bases and J shed 1 base, with 6 bases lying between them. The full variable domain, completed using reference TRBV5-1 and TRBJ2-3, is KAGVTQTPRYLIKTRGQQVTLSCSPISGHRSVSWYQQTPGQGLQFLFEYFSETQRNKGNFPGRFSGRQFSNSRSEMNVSTLELGDSALYLCASSLVAGTDTQYFGPGTRLTVL.

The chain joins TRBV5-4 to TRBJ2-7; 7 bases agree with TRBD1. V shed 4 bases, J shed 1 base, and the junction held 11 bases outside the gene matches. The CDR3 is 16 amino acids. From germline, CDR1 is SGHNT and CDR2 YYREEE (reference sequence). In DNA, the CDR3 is TGTGCCAGCAGCCTACCGGGACAGTCTGCTTCCTACGAGCAGTACTTC. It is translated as CASSLPGQSASYEQYF.

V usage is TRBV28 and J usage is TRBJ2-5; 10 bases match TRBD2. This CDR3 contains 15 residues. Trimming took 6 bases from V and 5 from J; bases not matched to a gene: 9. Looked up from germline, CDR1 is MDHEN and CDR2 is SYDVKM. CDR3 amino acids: CASRRGLAGDETQYF. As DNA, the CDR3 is TGTGCCAGCAGGCGAGGGCTAGCGGGAGATGAGACCCAGTACTTC.

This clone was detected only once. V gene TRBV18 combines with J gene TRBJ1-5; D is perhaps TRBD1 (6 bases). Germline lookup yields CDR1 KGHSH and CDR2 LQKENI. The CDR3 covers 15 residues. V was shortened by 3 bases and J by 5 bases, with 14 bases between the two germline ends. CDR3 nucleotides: TGTGCCAGCTCACCGGGGGCAGGGAACTATCAGCCCCAGCATTTT. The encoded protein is CASSPGAGNYQPQHF.

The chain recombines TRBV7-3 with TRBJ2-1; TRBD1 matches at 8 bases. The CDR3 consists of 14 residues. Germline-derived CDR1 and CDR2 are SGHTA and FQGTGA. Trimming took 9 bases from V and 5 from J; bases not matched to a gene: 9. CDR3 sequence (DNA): TGTGCCAGTAGACAGGGGTTTGAGAACAATGAGCAGTTCTTC. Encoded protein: CASRQGFENNEQFF.

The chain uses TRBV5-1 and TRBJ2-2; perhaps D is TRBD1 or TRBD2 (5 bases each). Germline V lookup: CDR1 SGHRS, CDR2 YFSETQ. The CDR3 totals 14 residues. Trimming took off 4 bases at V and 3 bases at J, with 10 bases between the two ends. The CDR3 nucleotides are TGCGCCAGCAGCCCGGGGCCCTACACCGGGGAGCTGTTTTTT. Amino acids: CASSPGPYTGELFF.

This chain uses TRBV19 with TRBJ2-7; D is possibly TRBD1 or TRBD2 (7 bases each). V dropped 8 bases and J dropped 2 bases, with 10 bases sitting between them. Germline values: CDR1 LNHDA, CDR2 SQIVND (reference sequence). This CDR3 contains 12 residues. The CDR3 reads CASAGGAYEQYF. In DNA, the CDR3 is TGTGCCAGTGCAGGGGGGGCCTACGAGCAGTACTTC. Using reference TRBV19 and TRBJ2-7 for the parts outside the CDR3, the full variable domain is DGGITQSPKYLFRKEGQNVTLSCEQNLNHDAMYWYRQDPGQGLRLIYYSQIVNDFQKGDIAEGYSVSREKKESFPLTVTSAQKNPTAFYLCASAGGAYEQYFGPGTRLTVT.

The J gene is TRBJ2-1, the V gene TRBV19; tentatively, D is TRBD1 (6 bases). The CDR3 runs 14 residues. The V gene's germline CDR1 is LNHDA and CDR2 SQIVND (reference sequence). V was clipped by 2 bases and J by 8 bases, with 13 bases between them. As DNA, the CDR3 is TGTGCCAGTAGTATAACGAAACAGGGCCATGAGCAGTTCTTC. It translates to CASSITKQGHEQFF.

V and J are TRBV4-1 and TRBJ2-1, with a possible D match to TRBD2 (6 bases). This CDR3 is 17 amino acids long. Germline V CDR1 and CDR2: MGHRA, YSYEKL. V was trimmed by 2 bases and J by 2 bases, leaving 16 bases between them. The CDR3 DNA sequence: TGCGCCAGCAGCCAACCGAGTCGGGGAGGCGCCTACAATGAGCAGTTCTTC. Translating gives CASSQPSRGGAYNEQFF.

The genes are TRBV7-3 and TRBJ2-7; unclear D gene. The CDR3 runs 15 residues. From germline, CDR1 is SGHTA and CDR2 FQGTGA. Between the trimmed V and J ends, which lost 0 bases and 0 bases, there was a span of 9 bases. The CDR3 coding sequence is TGTGCCAGCAGCTTAACTCCGGATAGCTCCTACGAGCAGTACTTC. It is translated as CASSLTPDSSYEQYF.

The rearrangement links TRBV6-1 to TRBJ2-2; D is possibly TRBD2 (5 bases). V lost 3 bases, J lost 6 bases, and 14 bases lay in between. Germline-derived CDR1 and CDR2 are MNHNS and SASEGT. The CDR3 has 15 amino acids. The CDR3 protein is CASSDNPLAPGELFF. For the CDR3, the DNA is TGTGCCAGCAGTGATAACCCCCTAGCACCCGGGGAGCTGTTTTTT.

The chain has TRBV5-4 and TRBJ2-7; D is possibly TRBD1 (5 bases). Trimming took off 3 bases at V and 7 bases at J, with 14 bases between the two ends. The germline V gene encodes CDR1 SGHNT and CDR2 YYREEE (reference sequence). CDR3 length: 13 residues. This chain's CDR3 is CASSSRVGMEQYF. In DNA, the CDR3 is TGTGCCAGCAGCTCCAGGGTGGGAATGGAGCAGTACTTC. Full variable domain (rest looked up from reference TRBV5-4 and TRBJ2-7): ETGVTQSPTHLIKTRGQQVTLRCSSQSGHNTVSWYQQALGQGPQFIFQYYREEENGRGNFPPRFSGLQFPNYSSELNVNALELDDSALYLCASSSRVGMEQYFGPGTRLTVT.

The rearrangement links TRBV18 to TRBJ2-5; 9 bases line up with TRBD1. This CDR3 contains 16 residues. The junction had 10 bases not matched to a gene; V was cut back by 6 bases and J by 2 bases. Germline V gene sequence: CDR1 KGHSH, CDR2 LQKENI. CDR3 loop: CASSPNRGRGQETQYF. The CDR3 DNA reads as TGTGCCAGCTCCCCCAACAGGGGGCGCGGACAAGAGACCCAGTACTTC.

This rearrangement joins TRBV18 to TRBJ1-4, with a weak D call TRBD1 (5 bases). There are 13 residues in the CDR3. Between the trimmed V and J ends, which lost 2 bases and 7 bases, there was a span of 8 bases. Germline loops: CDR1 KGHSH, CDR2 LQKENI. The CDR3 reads CASSPGGAEKLFF. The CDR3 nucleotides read TGTGCCAGCTCACCAGGGGGAGCTGAAAAACTGTTTTTT.